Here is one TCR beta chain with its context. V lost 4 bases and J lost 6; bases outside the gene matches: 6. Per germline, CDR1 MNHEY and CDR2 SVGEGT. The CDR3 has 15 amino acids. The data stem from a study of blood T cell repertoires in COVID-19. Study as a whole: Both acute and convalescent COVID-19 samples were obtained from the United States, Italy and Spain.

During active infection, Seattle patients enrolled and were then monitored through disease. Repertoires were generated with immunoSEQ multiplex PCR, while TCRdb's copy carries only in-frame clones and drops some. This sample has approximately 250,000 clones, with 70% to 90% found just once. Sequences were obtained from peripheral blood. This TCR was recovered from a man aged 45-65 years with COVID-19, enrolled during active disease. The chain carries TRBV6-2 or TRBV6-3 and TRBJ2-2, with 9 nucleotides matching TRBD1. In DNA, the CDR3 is TGTGCCAGCAGTTCCCGGGACAGGGCCCCCGGGGAGCTGTTTTTT. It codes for CASSSRDRAPGELFF.